Given below is one T cell receptor beta chain in context. Its antigen is unidentified. This sample also contains other DNA sequences that code for the same CDR3. This record comes from a study of cytomegalovirus exposure and HLA in healthy donors. V lost 3 bases to trimming and J lost 7 bases; unmatched junction nucleotides: 5. This CDR3 contains 14 residues. From germline, CDR1 is SGHTA and CDR2 FQGNSA. Findings and caveats of the study: In vitro testing confirmed a few CMV-associated chains as specific for CMV antigens. TCR beta sequences numbering more than 15,000 were associated with HLA alleles at 0.05 false discovery rate in a later analysis. A later analysis found common viral pathogens apparently linked to several of the most significant clusters. HLA restriction was apparent for most CMV-associated TCR beta chains in a later analysis.

Primers included in the PCR were 60 Vbeta and 13 Jbeta primers. Clones were sequenced by immunoSEQ multiplex PCR, and TCRdb holds only the in-frame ones, with some missing. The profile shows about 190,000 clones, 70% to 80% of them singletons. This chain uses TRBV7-2 with TRBJ2-1; 8 nucleotides align to TRBD1. The sequence was obtained from a woman aged 30 to 39 in good health and CMV-seropositive. Sequenced sample: PBMCs. The CDR3 sequence is CASSFTTGVNEQFF. In nucleotides, the CDR3 is TGTGCCAGCAGCTTTACGACAGGGGTGAATGAGCAGTTCTTC.